The 3 T cell receptor beta chains below were found in one sample sequenced in a study of T cell responses to AZD1222 COVID-19 vaccine. Using immunoSEQ multiplex PCR, the repertoire was profiled, and TCRdb retains in-frame clones only, with some absent. The table includes over 110,000 clones, approximately 94% detected once. The sequences come from peripheral blood, collected on day 0 of AZD1222 vaccination. Receptors originate from an adult in good health.

The J gene is TRBJ1-2, the V gene TRBV9, with D possibly TRBD1 on 5 matching bases. This CDR3 comprises 15 residues. Germline V gene sequence: CDR1 SGDLS, CDR2 YYNGEE. V was cut by 0 bases and J by 3 bases, with 12 bases left in between. CDR3 DNA sequence: TGTGCCAGCAGCGTAGAGGATTGGGGGGACTATGGCTACACCTTC. Its protein product is CASSVEDWGDYGYTF.

J is TRBJ2-3 and V is TRBV4-2; TRBD1 is a possible D gene (6 bases). Per germline, CDR1 LGHNA and CDR2 YNFKEQ. The CDR3 runs 14 residues. Between the trimmed V and J ends, which lost 4 bases and 1 base, there was a span of 9 bases. CDR3 bases: TGTGCCAGCAGCCCCAGACAGGGCACAGATACGCAGTATTTT. This sequence encodes CASSPRQGTDTQYF.

The V gene is TRBV6-1, the J gene TRBJ2-4, with 8 nucleotides matching TRBD1. Trimming removed 3 bases from V and 8 bases from J; junction bases left unmatched: 0. CDR1 is MNHNS and CDR2 is SASEGT in the germline V gene. CDR3 length equals 12 residues. CDR3 loop: CASSETGDIQYF. The CDR3 DNA sequence: TGTGCCAGCAGTGAGACAGGGGACATTCAGTACTTC.